The 21 T cell receptor beta chains presented below share a single source sample, sequenced in a study of response to subunit inactivated influenza vaccine. Each CDR3 protein is one row after TCRdb ran MiXCR on the RT-PCR reads. The top ten clones hold around 12% of a sample with fewer than 600,000 distinct CDR3 sequences, 7.2% of them seen once. The material was PBMCs from blood, obtained about 24 months after vaccination. These receptors came from a man aged 45 to 70 who received an inactivated influenza vaccine.

The genes are TRBV7-8 and TRBJ1-2; 10 nucleotides match TRBD1. V gave up 2 bases and J gave up 4 bases; unmatched junction bases: 7. The germline V gene has CDR1 SGHVS and CDR2 FQNEAQ. CDR3 size: 16 residues. CDR3 coding DNA: TGTGCCAGCAGCTTATCAGACGGGACAGGGGCCTATGGCTACACCTTC. Residues: CASSLSDGTGAYGYTF.

There are a few counts of this clonotype. V usage is TRBV9 and J usage is TRBJ2-3; 7 bases line up with TRBD2. This CDR3 is built from 15 residues. The germline V gene encodes CDR1 SGDLS and CDR2 YYNGEE. Losses at the gene ends were 0 bases for V and 3 bases for J; bases not matched to a gene: 4. The CDR3 sequence: CASSVAGGGTDTQYF. CDR3 DNA sequence: TGTGCCAGCAGCGTAGCGGGAGGAGGGACAGATACGCAGTATTTT.

This rearrangement joins TRBV11-2 to TRBJ2-1; 9 bases agree with TRBD2. The V and J ends lost 1 base and 8 bases, in that order; junction bases with no gene match: 6. Germline values: CDR1 SGHAT, CDR2 FQNNGV. The CDR3 runs to 15 residues. This CDR3 reads CASSLGGRARDEQFF. The CDR3 region has the DNA TGTGCCAGCAGCTTAGGCGGGAGGGCCAGAGATGAGCAGTTCTTC.

This clonotype was counted a few times. This chain connects TRBV20-1 to TRBJ2-7; tentatively, D is TRBD1 (5 bases). Looked up from germline, CDR1 is DFQATT and CDR2 is SNEGSKA (reference sequence). Trimming took off 5 bases at V and 4 bases at J, with 18 bases between the two ends. The CDR3 has 14 residues. CDR3 in amino acids: CSAPPRGMLYEQYF. CDR3 DNA sequence: TGCAGTGCTCCTCCAAGGGGAATGCTTTACGAGCAGTACTTC.

This chain links TRBV18 with TRBJ2-7; a possible D gene is TRBD1 (5 bases). This CDR3 has 14 residues. The V end was cut by 2 bases, the J end by 5 bases, with 13 bases between. CDR1 and CDR2 (germline): KGHSH, LQKENI. The CDR3, as DNA: TGTGCCAGCTCACCAGGCCAAGGGGTACACGAGCAGTACTTC. Amino acid sequence: CASSPGQGVHEQYF. Full variable domain (remainder filled in from reference TRBV18 and TRBJ2-7): NAGVMQNPRHLVRRRGQEARLRCSPMKGHSHVYWYRQLPEEGLKFMVYLQKENIIDESGMPKERFSAEFPKEGPSILRIQQVVRGDSAAYFCASSPGQGVHEQYFGPGTRLTVT.

This clonotype showed up many times. The V call is TRBV6-6, the J call TRBJ2-5; TRBD2 matches at 8 bases. Germline CDR1 MNHNY, CDR2 SVGAGI (reference sequence). V lost 7 bases, J lost 7 bases, and 5 bases stayed unmatched. The CDR3 has 12 amino acids. In DNA form, the CDR3 reads TGTGCCAGCACCCCAACTAGCGGGACCCAGTACTTC. Translation: CASTPTSGTQYF.

This clonotype was picked up a small number of times. The chain couples TRBV5-6 to TRBJ2-3, with D possibly called TRBD1 or TRBD2 (5 bases each). This CDR3 region has 14 residues. Trimming took 6 bases from V and 6 from J, leaving 17 bases between them. Germline V gives CDR1 SGHDT, CDR2 YYEEEE. CDR3 bases: TGTGCCAGCACCCCCGGGACCAGGAGTGATACGCAGTATTTT. Residues: CASTPGTRSDTQYF.

The V and J genes are TRBV20-1 and TRBJ2-1; TRBD2 matches at 9 bases. Germline V gives CDR1 DFQATT, CDR2 SNEGSKA (reference sequence). V was clipped by 1 base and J by 9 bases; unmatched bases: 4. The CDR3 runs to 13 residues. CDR3 coding DNA: TGCAGTGCTAGAGCGGCTAGCGGGGTTGAGCAGTTCTTC. Translating gives CSARAASGVEQFF.

This clonotype was recorded many times. This rearrangement joins TRBV20-1 to TRBJ2-1; D uncertain. CDR1 and CDR2 from the germline V gene are DFQATT and SNEGSKA (reference sequence). This CDR3 is built from 15 residues. Trimming pared 1 base from V and 0 bases from J, leaving 10 bases between. CDR3 loop: CSARVGSNSYNEQFF. Written as DNA, the CDR3 is TGCAGTGCTAGAGTCGGTTCTAACTCCTACAATGAGCAGTTCTTC.

This clonotype came up a few times. The chain couples TRBV7-2 to TRBJ2-1; 12 nucleotides align to TRBD2. The V segment lost 2 bases and the J segment 7 bases; nucleotides outside the gene matches: 3. The CDR3 runs 15 residues. Germline V gene data show CDR1 as SGHTA and CDR2 as FQGNSA. The CDR3 spells CASSLMGTSGNEQFF. The CDR3, as DNA: TGTGCCAGCAGCTTAATGGGGACTAGCGGGAATGAGCAGTTCTTC.

Ten or more counts support this clonotype. The chain recombines TRBV5-1 with TRBJ2-5; 11 bases align to TRBD1. The trim removed 0 bases at V and 4 bases at J, leaving 2 bases unmatched. CDR1 is SGHRS, CDR2 YFSETQ, per germline. The CDR3 consists of 15 residues. For the CDR3, the DNA is TGCGCCAGCAGCTTGGGGGACAGGGGGAGAGAGACCCAGTACTTC. It translates to CASSLGDRGRETQYF. The complete variable domain, with remaining parts taken from reference TRBV5-1 and TRBJ2-5, reads KAGVTQTPRYLIKTRGQQVTLSCSPISGHRSVSWYQQTPGQGLQFLFEYFSETQRNKGNFPGRFSGRQFSNSRSEMNVSTLELGDSALYLCASSLGDRGRETQYFGPGTRLLVL.

This clonotype was seen repeatedly, ten times or more. The rearrangement joins TRBV9 to TRBJ2-5; D gene ambiguous. This CDR3 is 18 amino acids long. V lost 0 bases, J lost 4 bases, and 22 bases lay in between. The germline V gene has CDR1 SGDLS and CDR2 YYNGEE. CDR3 sequence (DNA): TGTGCCAGCAGCGTAGCTACTCCTAGTAACTCGCGAGGAGAGACCCAGTACTTC. This encodes CASSVATPSNSRGETQYF.

In this sample, this clonotype turned up a few times. The chain combines TRBV6-5 with TRBJ2-2; weak D call: TRBD1 (6 bases). The germline V gene has CDR1 MNHEY and CDR2 SVGAGI. V lost 4 bases, J lost 2 bases, and 17 bases lay in between. The CDR3 covers 17 residues. The CDR3 sequence is CASSSIIRTANTGELFF. In DNA form, the CDR3 reads TGTGCCAGCAGTTCCATCATAAGGACAGCTAACACCGGGGAGCTGTTTTTT.

The chain uses TRBV28 and TRBJ1-6; D is unresolved. Germline-derived CDR1 and CDR2 are MDHEN and SYDVKM. V lost 2 bases and J lost 8, with 7 bases in between. The CDR3 is made up of 13 amino acids. For the CDR3, the DNA is TGTGCCAGCAGTTTAAAGTCGGATTCACCCCTCCACTTT. Protein sequence: CASSLKSDSPLHF.

The chain's CDR3 is CASSLVPVVDTQYF. In nucleotides, the CDR3 is TGTGCCAGCAGCTTAGTTCCAGTCGTCGATACGCAGTATTTT. This chain connects TRBV11-2 to TRBJ2-3; D not resolved. Trimming cost V 1 base and J 6 bases, with 11 bases left between them. The CDR3 runs to 14 residues. Germline CDR1 reads SGHAT; CDR2 reads FQNNGV.

In the case of this clonotype: Possible read error: a much larger clone is one base away. This chain joins TRBV9 and TRBJ2-3; D remains unclear. Germline CDR1 reads SGDLS; CDR2 reads YYNGEE. This CDR3 is built from 13 residues. Written as DNA, the CDR3 is TGTGCCAGAAGCGTAGCCCTTTGGGCTACGCAGTATTTT. It is translated as CARSVALWATQYF.

The chain recombines TRBV4-3 with TRBJ2-1, with no clear D. Deletions cut 4 bases from V and 3 bases from J, with 10 bases between. CDR3 length: 14 amino acids. Per germline, CDR1 LGHNA and CDR2 YSLEER. DNA for the CDR3: TGCGCCAGCAGCCCGGACCCGGACTACAATGAGCAGTTCTTC. Encoded protein: CASSPDPDYNEQFF.

The chain employs TRBV20-1 and TRBJ1-2; D is unresolved. V lost 6 bases and J lost 0, with 14 bases in between. Germline loops: CDR1 DFQATT, CDR2 SNEGSKA (reference sequence). The CDR3 is 14 residues long. DNA of the CDR3: TGCAGTGCCGGCGAGGGAGCAGCTAACTATGGCTACACCTTC. Its protein product is CSAGEGAANYGYTF.

V gene TRBV19 combines with J gene TRBJ2-1, with TRBD2 matching over 7 bases. Germline loops: CDR1 LNHDA, CDR2 SQIVND (reference sequence). This CDR3 is 16 amino acids long. The V segment lost 1 base and the J segment 0 bases; nucleotides outside the gene matches: 3. The CDR3, as DNA: TGTGCCAGTAGTATAGCGGGCGGGAGCTCCTACAATGAGCAGTTCTTC. Residues: CASSIAGGSSYNEQFF. Based on the CDR3 plus reference TRBV19 and TRBJ2-1, the full variable domain is DGGITQSPKYLFRKEGQNVTLSCEQNLNHDAMYWYRQDPGQGLRLIYYSQIVNDFQKGDIAEGYSVSREKKESFPLTVTSAQKNPTAFYLCASSIAGGSSYNEQFFGPGTRLTVL.

This clonotype was observed a few times. This chain connects TRBV20-1 to TRBJ2-3; no clear D gene. The CDR3 totals 14 residues. Germline values: CDR1 DFQATT, CDR2 SNEGSKA (reference sequence). Trimming left V 3 bases short and J 4 bases short, with 14 bases between. The CDR3 loop reads CSASGPGSADTQYF. CDR3 nucleotides: TGCAGTGCTAGCGGCCCGGGCTCCGCAGATACGCAGTATTTT.

This clonotype was counted only a few times. J is TRBJ2-5 and V is TRBV28; 11 bases agree with TRBD2. V trimming: 3 bases; J trimming: 3 bases; junction bases outside the gene matches: 15. CDR1 is MDHEN, CDR2 SYDVKM, per germline. The CDR3 totals 19 residues. CDR3: CASSFTIAVSGRAKETQYF. The CDR3 coding sequence is TGTGCCAGCAGTTTTACCATCGCCGTTAGCGGGAGGGCCAAAGAGACCCAGTACTTC.